The next 10 T cell receptor beta chains were all read from a single sample in a study of blood T cell repertoires in COVID-19. Generated by immunoSEQ multiplex PCR, the TCRdb table keeps only in-frame clones and is missing some. The sample carries 250,000 or so clones, 70% to 90% recorded once. The material sequenced was PBMCs or T cells enriched from blood (not recorded which). The source is a woman in her twenties or thirties with acute COVID-19.

The rearrangement uses TRBV14 and TRBJ2-1, with no clear D. The CDR3 covers 15 residues. The V gene lost 4 bases and the J gene lost 2 bases, with 12 bases spanning the gap. Germline V gene lookup returns CDR1 SGHDN and CDR2 FVKESK. The DNA for the CDR3 is TGTGCCAGCAGCCTCCCTCCGGTAGCCTACAATGAGCAGTTCTTC. It specifies CASSLPPVAYNEQFF.

V is TRBV28 and J is TRBJ1-2; 10 bases are shared with TRBD1. Trimming cost V 1 base and J 8 bases; bases outside gene matches: 7. Germline lookup yields CDR1 MDHEN and CDR2 SYDVKM. CDR3 length: 15 amino acids. CDR3 nucleotides: TGTGCCAGCAGTTTATTTGACAGGGGGCTAGTCGGCTACACCTTC. Translating it yields CASSLFDRGLVGYTF.

This rearrangement joins TRBV27 to TRBJ2-1; 7 bases are shared with TRBD2. J was trimmed by 0 bases and V by 2 bases; bases with no gene match: 10. CDR1 MNHEY and CDR2 SMNVEV come from the germline V gene (reference sequence). This CDR3 is built from 18 residues. The CDR3, as DNA: TGTGCCAGCAGTTTACGTGGAAGCGGGATAAGCTCCTACAATGAGCAGTTCTTC. Encoded protein: CASSLRGSGISSYNEQFF.

The chain employs TRBV11-2 and TRBJ2-1, with TRBD1 identical over 8 bases. The CDR3 sequence is 14 residues long. V gave up 6 bases and J gave up 7 bases; unmatched junction bases: 8. From germline, CDR1 is SGHAT and CDR2 FQNNGV. CDR3 nucleotide sequence: TGTGCCAGCAGGCAGTCGAGGACAGGGAATGAGCAGTTCTTC. Residues: CASRQSRTGNEQFF.

CDR3 nucleotide sequence: TGTGCCAGCAGTTCGGCCGGGCGGGGGTCCTACGAGCAGTACTTC. It codes for CASSSAGRGSYEQYF. The rearrangement joins TRBV28 to TRBJ2-7; 7 positions agree with TRBD2. V dropped 4 bases and J dropped 1; count of bases not matched to a gene: 7. Germline V gene data show CDR1 as MDHEN and CDR2 as SYDVKM. The CDR3 runs to 15 residues.

This chain connects TRBV27 to TRBJ1-2; possibly TRBD1 for D (6 bases). Trimming removed 5 bases from V and 5 bases from J, with 12 bases in between. The CDR3 consists of 13 residues. Germline-derived CDR1 and CDR2 are MNHEY and SMNVEV (reference sequence). This CDR3 reads CASSPGQIYGYTF. For the CDR3, the DNA is TGTGCCAGCAGTCCAGGACAGATTTATGGCTACACCTTC.

The chain joins TRBV3-1 (or the pseudogene TRBV3-2) to TRBJ2-7; 8 nucleotides line up with TRBD2. Germline loops: CDR1 LGHDT, CDR2 YNNKEL (reference sequence). The V and J ends lost 1 base and 1 base, in that order; junction bases with no gene match: 3. CDR3 length: 15 amino acids. The CDR3 bases are TGTGCCAGCAGCCAAGCAACTAGCGGATCCTACGAGCAGTACTTC. It translates to CASSQATSGSYEQYF.

The CDR3 DNA follows: TGTGCCAGCAGTCTGGAGGGCGATGAGCAGTTCTTC. The encoded protein is CASSLEGDEQFF. The chain links TRBV6-5 to TRBJ2-1; D is perhaps TRBD2 (6 bases). The CDR3 totals 12 residues. V was shortened by 5 bases and J by 8 bases, with 10 bases between the two germline ends. CDR1 is MNHEY, CDR2 SVGAGI, per germline.

This chain connects TRBV7-9 to TRBJ2-1, with D possibly being TRBD1 (5 bases). The CDR3 has 11 amino acids. Trimming stripped 1 base from V and 10 bases from J, with 5 bases between. The germline CDR1 and CDR2 sequences are SEHNR and FQNEAQ (reference sequence). CDR3: CASSLEGEQFF. As DNA, the CDR3 is TGTGCCAGCAGCTTAGAGGGGGAGCAGTTCTTC.

This chain joins TRBV19 and TRBJ1-5, with 7 bases matching TRBD1. CDR3 length equals 15 residues. The V gene's germline CDR1 is LNHDA and CDR2 SQIVND (reference sequence). V gave up 6 bases and J gave up 4 bases; unmatched junction bases: 9. The CDR3 DNA follows: TGTGCCAGTAGCAGTACCGGGACAGCTAATCAGCCCCAGCATTTT. Translation: CASSSTGTANQPQHF.